This TCR beta chain emerged from a study of T cells after yellow fever vaccination. On the study more broadly: Fractions low in cell number were prepared with SMART-Seq v4 Ultra Low Input.

TCRdb re-analysed the 5' RACE reads in MiXCR, keeping a single row per CDR3 protein. The sample contains some 220,000 distinct CDR3 sequences, roughly 3.3% of which appear only once. In the case of this clonotype: As yet, its antigen is unknown.

Overall study results and limits: The secondary response showed a weaker magnitude and a faster peak, day 5 versus 15. Researchers noted that a small share of clonotypes showed up in both CD4 and CD8 compartments.

This CDR3 has 17 residues. The germline V gene has CDR1 SEHNR and CDR2 FQNEAQ (reference sequence). Trimming removed 5 bases from V and 2 bases from J, with 16 bases in between. Specimen: CD4+ T cells sorted from PBMCs, collected 10 days after the yellow fever booster vaccination. The chain carries TRBV7-9 and TRBJ2-6; tentatively, D is TRBD1 or TRBD2 (5 bases each). This clonotype originated in a man between 18 and 35 years old who received the YFV17D yellow fever vaccine. The CDR3 DNA reads TGTGCCAGCAGCGAACAAAGAGGGGTGCCTGGGGCCAACGTCCTGACTTTC. Protein: CASSEQRGVPGANVLTF.